This T cell receptor beta chain was identified in a study of Ad26.COV2.S vaccination and SARS-CoV-2 variants. Study summary: COV1001, an Ad26.COV2.S trial, supplied this vaccine-arm donor.

This clone appeared a few times. No antigen is known for it. Findings and caveats of the study: Total T cell responses, in the TCR breadth and depth analyses, may have been underestimated. Non-spike TCR breadth was similar in vaccine and placebo recipients. Greater spike-specific TCR breadth was seen in vaccine recipients than in placebo recipients.

Sample treatment: over 15 received Ad26.COV2.S at low or high dose, single or two shots; 5 received placebo; per-sample allocation not given. Sampling occurred on day 63 after the first vaccine or placebo injection. Measured with immunoSEQ multiplex PCR; TCRdb has only the in-frame clones, and not every one. The data contain hundreds of thousands of clones, 80% to 90% of them singletons. Specimen: peripheral blood, collected in a trial of Ad26.COV2.S vaccine versus placebo. The TCR originated in a person aged 18-60 years who received the Ad26.COV2.S COVID-19 vaccine or a placebo.

The CDR3 sequence is CASSPPRQGVLNEQFF. The CDR3 DNA follows: TGTGCCAGCTCACCACCGCGCCAGGGCGTCCTCAATGAGCAGTTCTTC. V and J are TRBV18 and TRBJ2-1; TRBD1 is a possible D gene (5 bases). V lost 0 bases to trimming and J lost 6 bases, with 15 bases between them. In germline, CDR1 is KGHSH, CDR2 LQKENI. The CDR3 has 16 amino acids. The full variable domain, in which reference TRBV18 and TRBJ2-1 provide the parts outside the CDR3, is NAGVMQNPRHLVRRRGQEARLRCSPMKGHSHVYWYRQLPEEGLKFMVYLQKENIIDESGMPKERFSAEFPKEGPSILRIQQVVRGDSAAYFCASSPPRQGVLNEQFFGPGTRLTVL.